The 25 T cell receptor beta chains below all came from one sample that was sequenced in a study of T cells after yellow fever vaccination. A single record per CDR3 protein comes from TCRdb applying MiXCR to the 5' RACE reads. In the table there are about 220,000 distinct CDR3 sequences, about 7% of which are singletons. The source material was CD4+ T cells sorted from PBMCs, sampled on the day of the yellow fever booster vaccination. Receptors were obtained from a man aged 25 to 40 who received the YFV17D yellow fever vaccine.

At least ten counts were recorded for this clonotype. The chain joins TRBV5-1 to TRBJ2-5; TRBD1 agrees at 9 bases. With V trimmed by 0 bases and J by 3 bases, 6 bases remained unmatched. Germline-derived CDR1 and CDR2 are SGHRS and YFSETQ. The CDR3 spans 16 residues. CDR3 sequence: CASSLGGTGTEETQYF. The CDR3, as DNA: TGCGCCAGCAGCTTGGGGGGGACAGGGACGGAAGAGACCCAGTACTTC.

In its sample, this clonotype was seen many times. The chain carries TRBV25-1 and TRBJ2-2; D remains unclear. The CDR3 spans 12 residues. Germline V gene lookup returns CDR1 MGHDK and CDR2 SYGVNS. The V end lost 3 bases, the J end lost 5 bases, and 4 bases lay between the germline ends. The CDR3, as DNA: TGTGCCAGCAGTGACCATACCGGGGAGCTGTTTTTT. Translated, it gives CASSDHTGELFF.

This clonotype was counted many times. J is TRBJ1-1 and V is TRBV5-5; tentatively, D is TRBD1 (5 bases). The CDR3 totals 12 residues. Per germline, CDR1 SGHKS and CDR2 YYEKEE (reference sequence). Trimming took 3 bases from V and 6 from J, leaving 9 bases between them. CDR3: CASSWGGAEAFF. The CDR3 DNA reads as TGTGCCAGCAGCTGGGGGGGGGCTGAAGCTTTCTTT.

In its sample, this clonotype was seen a few times. The chain recombines TRBV24-1 with TRBJ2-7; 7 nucleotides match TRBD1. Germline CDR1 KGHDR, CDR2 SFDVKD. The CDR3 runs to 12 residues. J lost 7 bases, V lost 2 bases, and 1 base had no gene match. Here the CDR3 DNA reads TGTGCCACCAGTGATTACAGGGGAGAGCAGTACTTC. Residues: CATSDYRGEQYF.

This clonotype occurred many times. The chain is built from TRBV7-8 and TRBJ2-5, with 7 bases fitting TRBD2. Trimming cost V 1 base and J 4 bases; bases outside gene matches: 12. This CDR3 region has 17 residues. The germline gives CDR1 SGHVS, CDR2 FQNEAQ. This CDR3 is CASSLGGGRGSGETQYF. DNA for the CDR3: TGTGCCAGCAGCTTAGGGGGCGGGAGAGGGTCCGGAGAGACCCAGTACTTC.

This clonotype was counted a few times. The genes are TRBV10-3 and TRBJ2-7; TRBD2 aligns across 9 bases. Germline V CDR1 and CDR2: ENHRY, SYGVKD. V dropped 3 bases and J dropped 2; count of bases not matched to a gene: 5. The CDR3 consists of 15 residues. CDR3 protein: CAISDPGLATYEQYF. CDR3 bases: TGTGCCATCAGTGACCCGGGACTAGCCACCTACGAGCAGTACTTC.

V usage is TRBV6-1 and J usage is TRBJ2-4; the match to TRBD2 covers 8 bases. The CDR3 is 16 amino acids. The V gene end was trimmed by 6 bases and the J gene end by 1 base; junction bases not matched to a gene: 8. The germline CDR1 and CDR2 sequences are MNHNS and SASEGT. CDR3 region: CASRNGRAEAKNIQYF. The CDR3 DNA is TGTGCCAGCAGAAACGGGAGGGCCGAGGCCAAAAACATTCAGTACTTC.

V and J are TRBV30 and TRBJ2-3; D possibly corresponds to TRBD1 (6 bases). Trimming shortened V by 5 bases and J by 0 bases, and 9 bases separated the two germline ends. Germline lookup yields CDR1 GTSNPN and CDR2 SVGIG (reference sequence). The CDR3 loop spans 13 amino acids. The CDR3 DNA follows: TGTGCCTGGGGACAGCCTAGCACAGATACGCAGTATTTT. Translation gives CAWGQPSTDTQYF.

The rearrangement joins TRBV7-2 to TRBJ2-7; 10 bases are shared with TRBD1. The CDR3 has 16 residues. The trim removed 5 bases at V and 2 bases at J, leaving 9 bases unmatched. The germline V gene has CDR1 SGHTA and CDR2 FQGNSA. CDR3 protein: CASSLSRDRGPYEQYF. DNA of the CDR3: TGTGCCAGCAGCCTCTCCCGGGACAGGGGCCCCTACGAGCAGTACTTC.

This clonotype has just a few counts. The J gene is TRBJ2-1, the V gene TRBV18; 8 nucleotides agree with TRBD2. Unmatched junction bases numbered 9, after V lost 5 bases and J lost 9 bases. The CDR3 runs to 14 residues. The V gene's germline CDR1 is KGHSH and CDR2 LQKENI. CDR3 loop: CASSSDYRGGEQFF. The CDR3 bases are TGTGCCAGCTCATCCGACTATCGGGGGGGTGAGCAGTTCTTC.

This clonotype was found many times. An end of the junction does not agree with germline; a read error may underlie this. The chain joins TRBV14 to TRBJ2-7, with D hard to call. Germline lookup yields CDR1 SGHDN and CDR2 FVKESK. This CDR3 comprises 11 residues. Written as DNA, the CDR3 is TGCGCCAGCAGCCAGACCTACGAGCAGTACTTC. This gives the protein CASSQTYEQYF. The full variable domain, completed using reference TRBV14 and TRBJ2-7, is EAGVTQFPSHSVIEKGQTVTLRCDPISGHDNLYWYRRVMGKEIKFLLHFVKESKQDESGMPNNRFLAERTGGTYSTLKVQPAELEDSGVYFCASSQTYEQYFGPGTRLTVT.

This clonotype was seen more than once but under ten times. The chain joins TRBV20-1 to TRBJ2-1; possible D gene TRBD1, 6 bases. Germline lookup yields CDR1 DFQATT and CDR2 SNEGSKA (reference sequence). Trimming took 7 bases from V and 3 from J, leaving 10 bases between them. The CDR3 length is 12 residues. CDR3 DNA: TGCAGTGAAGGGGGAGACTACAATGAGCAGTTCTTC. It encodes CSEGGDYNEQFF.

This clonotype was found a few times. The chain recombines TRBV20-1 with TRBJ2-3; D might be TRBD1 or TRBD2, each matching 5 bases. Per the germline V gene, CDR1 is DFQATT and CDR2 is SNEGSKA (reference sequence). The length of the CDR3 is 13 residues. V gave up 1 base and J gave up 4 bases, with 9 bases separating them. The DNA for the CDR3 is TGCAGTGCTAGAGTTTCGGGGCCAGATACGCAGTATTTT. Translation gives CSARVSGPDTQYF.

The CDR3 loop is CASSLRDSYGYTF. CDR3 nucleotide sequence: TGTGCCAGCAGTCTCCGGGACAGCTATGGCTACACCTTC. This chain joins TRBV12-3 or TRBV12-4 and TRBJ1-2; 7 bases align to TRBD1. V lost 5 bases, J lost 4 bases, and 4 bases stayed unmatched. The CDR3 has 13 amino acids.

This clonotype occurred many times. The CDR3 here is CASPGTGSYEQYF. CDR3 nucleotides: TGTGCCAGCCCCGGGACAGGGTCCTACGAGCAGTACTTC. The chain combines TRBV21-1 with TRBJ2-7; whether TRBD1, the table's D call, matches the DNA was not checked. TRBV21-1 is a pseudogene. CDR3 length: 13 residues.

This clonotype was counted at least ten times. The gene calls are TRBV12-3 or TRBV12-4 and TRBJ2-1; 8 positions match TRBD1. This CDR3 spans 15 amino acids. With V trimmed by 6 bases and J by 6 bases, 10 bases remained unmatched. In DNA, the CDR3 is TGTGCCAGCAGCTCAGGACAGGGAGGCACCAATGAGCAGTTCTTC. Translating it yields CASSSGQGGTNEQFF.

J is TRBJ1-1 and V is TRBV12-3 or TRBV12-4; no clear D. The V gene lost 3 bases and the J gene lost 0 bases, with 8 bases spanning the gap. CDR3 length: 14 amino acids. The CDR3 sequence: CASSFPAMNTEAFF. The DNA for the CDR3 is TGTGCCAGCAGTTTCCCGGCGATGAACACTGAAGCTTTCTTT.

This clonotype was seen at least ten times. The CDR3 loop is CASSLGAGRNTEAFF. CDR3 DNA: TGTGCCAGCAGCTTGGGGGCAGGGAGGAACACTGAAGCTTTCTTT. The rearrangement joins TRBV5-6 to TRBJ1-1, with D maybe TRBD1 (5 bases). The CDR3 length is 15 residues. The germline gives CDR1 SGHDT, CDR2 YYEEEE. The V gene lost 0 bases and the J gene lost 1 base, with 10 bases spanning the gap.

At least ten counts were recorded for this clonotype. This chain joins TRBV6-1 and TRBJ2-7, with D possibly being TRBD1 or TRBD2 (5 bases each). Per germline, CDR1 MNHNS and CDR2 SASEGT. CDR3 size: 14 residues. V was shortened by 5 bases and J by 2 bases, with 13 bases between the two germline ends. CDR3 in amino acids: CASSKWDGTYEQYF. CDR3 DNA sequence: TGTGCCAGCAGTAAATGGGACGGGACCTACGAGCAGTACTTC.

In its sample, this clonotype was seen a few times. The chain combines TRBV30 with TRBJ2-7, with D maybe TRBD2 (6 bases). V was clipped by 3 bases and J by 5 bases, with 20 bases between them. Germline values: CDR1 GTSNPN, CDR2 SVGIG (reference sequence). The CDR3 is made up of 15 amino acids. DNA for the CDR3: TGTGCCTGGAGCCTAGGAGGGACGGAGCCTCACGAGCAGTACTTC. It specifies CAWSLGGTEPHEQYF.

J is TRBJ2-1 and V is TRBV7-2, with 12 bases fitting TRBD2. CDR1 SGHTA and CDR2 FQGNSA come from the germline V gene. The V segment lost 4 bases and the J segment 4 bases; nucleotides outside the gene matches: 5. This CDR3 contains 16 residues. The CDR3 reads CASSSLAGGAYNEQFF. The CDR3 region has the DNA TGTGCCAGCAGCTCCCTAGCGGGAGGGGCTTACAATGAGCAGTTCTTC.

This clonotype was seen repeatedly, ten times or more. The junction and the germline gene differ at one end; a read error may be behind it. The rearrangement joins TRBV20-1 to TRBJ1-6, with 7 positions matching TRBD1. CDR3 length: 12 amino acids. Germline CDR1 and CDR2: DFQATT and SNEGSKA (reference sequence). The chain's CDR3 is CSARGGNSPLHF. CDR3 DNA sequence: TGCAGTGCGAGAGGGGGCAATTCACCCCTCCACTTT.

This clonotype has only a few counts. V usage is TRBV20-1 and J usage is TRBJ2-7, with D perhaps given as TRBD1 or TRBD2 (5 bases each). This CDR3 has 13 amino acids. Per the germline V gene, CDR1 is DFQATT and CDR2 is SNEGSKA (reference sequence). The V end lost 6 bases, the J end lost 1 base, and 13 bases lay between the germline ends. The CDR3 loop reads CSATGPGSYEQYF. In nucleotides, the CDR3 is TGCAGTGCCACAGGACCGGGGTCCTACGAGCAGTACTTC.

This sequence joins TRBV20-1 and TRBJ2-4; tentative D call: TRBD1 (5 bases). The germline V and J ends were trimmed by 7 bases and 6 bases, with 10 bases remaining between them. From germline, CDR1 is DFQATT and CDR2 SNEGSKA (reference sequence). The CDR3 has 11 amino acids. Here the CDR3 reads CSGQIRNIQYF. DNA for the CDR3: TGCAGTGGACAGATTAGAAACATTCAGTACTTC.

This clonotype has more than one count but fewer than ten. The rearrangement joins TRBV3-1 to TRBJ2-2, with 9 bases matching TRBD2. Germline V CDR1 and CDR2: LGHDT, YNNKEL (reference sequence). With 1 base clipped from V and 5 bases from J, the junction kept 8 bases outside the gene matches. The CDR3 has 17 amino acids. CDR3 sequence (DNA): TGTGCCAGCAGCCAAGGCCATAGCGGGAGTAAAACCGGGGAGCTGTTTTTT. This translates into CASSQGHSGSKTGELFF.